These T cell receptor beta chains were read from a single sample in a study of OX40 agonist ivuxolimab in advanced cancers. Assay used: immunoSEQ multiplex PCR; TCRdb lists only in-frame clones, some missing. The repertoire holds about 110,000 clones, with 91% as singletons. The sequences come from CD4+ or CD8+ T cells sorted from blood, collected in a trial of the OX40 agonist ivuxolimab. The source of these receptors is an adult with an advanced solid tumor such as melanoma, head and neck, liver or kidney cancer. The CDR3 runs from the conserved cysteine through the conserved F or W. D genes are given only for firm matches. A clone size is listed for some rows: how often the clone was seen (once, few, many), or a class if it is expanded.

J	V	size	D	DNA	CDR3
TRBJ2-1	TRBV27	-	TRBD2	TGTGCCAGCAGTTTTGGGCTAGCGGGAGGCAATGAGCAGTTCTTC	CASSFGLAGGNEQFF
TRBJ2-3	TRBV5-1	-	-	TGCGCCAGCAGCTTGGGGACCGACACAGATACGCAGTATTTT	CASSLGTDTDTQYF
TRBJ1-5	TRBV19	-	-	TGTGCCAGTAGTATACGGGGGGATAGCAATCAGCCCCAGCATTTT	CASSIRGDSNQPQHF
TRBJ1-6	TRBV4-1	-	TRBD1	TGCGCCAGCAGCCGAATCCTAGACAGGGCCAGTCCTCCCAATTCACCCCTCCACTTT	CASSRILDRASPPNSPLHF
TRBJ1-5	TRBV29-1	-	TRBD1	TGCAGCGTTCAGGCAGGGGGCGATCAGCCCCAGCATTTT	CSVQAGGDQPQHF
TRBJ2-7	TRBV6-4	-	-	TGTGCCAGCAGTTACGATGTCAGGGGTTACAACGAGCAGTACTTC	CASSYDVRGYNEQYF
TRBJ2-2	TRBV28	-	-	TGTGCCAGCAGTTCTAGGGCCGGGGAGCTGTTTTTT	CASSSRAGELFF
TRBJ2-6	TRBV11-2	-	-	TGTGCCAGCCCTGCAGGGTCTGGGGCCAACGTCCTGACTTTC	CASPAGSGANVLTF
TRBJ1-5	TRBV18	once	-	TGTGCCAGCTCAGGGGGTTGGAGTTTCGGCAGCAATCAGCCCCAGCATTTT	CASSGGWSFGSNQPQHF
TRBJ1-4	TRBV19	-	-	TGTGCCAGTAGTAATCGGGACACTAATGAAAAACTGTTTTTT	CASSNRDTNEKLFF
TRBJ2-1	TRBV5-1	-	-	TGCGCCAGCAGCAGTCAGATTGAGCAGTTCTTC	CASSSQIEQFF
TRBJ2-7	TRBV14	-	-	TGTGCCAGCAGCCAAGGGCAGGGGAGAGGCTACGAGCAGTACTTC	CASSQGQGRGYEQYF
TRBJ2-7	TRBV11-2	-	TRBD2	TGTGCCAGCAGCTTAGGGACTAGCGGAGTCCCCTTCGAGCAGTACTTC	CASSLGTSGVPFEQYF
TRBJ2-1	TRBV19	-	-	TGTGCCAGTAGTATACCAGGGGCCTACCCCTACAATGAGCAGTTCTTC	CASSIPGAYPYNEQFF
TRBJ2-1	TRBV19	-	TRBD2	TGTGCCAGTAGTATTCAAGCGGGGGCCTACAATGAGCAGTTCTTC	CASSIQAGAYNEQFF
TRBJ1-1	TRBV28	-	-	TGTGCCACCTCCTTCCCCTCGACAACTGAAGCTTTCTTT	CATSFPSTTEAFF
TRBJ2-1	TRBV7-7	-	-	TGTGCTAGCAGCCCCGGGGTTTACAATGAGCAGTTCTTC	CASSPGVYNEQFF
TRBJ2-7	TRBV30	-	TRBD1	TGTGCCTGGAGTATCGGGACAGGGGGACGAGTGCCCTACGAGCAGTACTTC	CAWSIGTGGRVPYEQYF
TRBJ1-4	TRBV28	-	-	TGTGCCAGCAGTTTACCGGGAGATAATGAAAAACTGTTTTTT	CASSLPGDNEKLFF
TRBJ2-7	TRBV19	-	-	TGTGCCAGTAGTATCCGACAGGGAGGGGGGGGCGGCGAGCAGTACTTC	CASSIRQGGGGGEQYF
TRBJ1-5	TRBV13	-	-	TGTGCCAGCAGCTTAGGAGGAAAGGTCAATCAGCCCCAGCATTTT	CASSLGGKVNQPQHF
TRBJ2-7	TRBV5-4	-	-	TGTGCCAGCAGCTGGGACCCTACCGCCGAGCAGTACTTC	CASSWDPTAEQYF
TRBJ2-5	TRBV7-2	-	TRBD1	TGTGCCAGCAGCCCCCGGACAGGTCGGGAGACCCAGTACTTC	CASSPRTGRETQYF
TRBJ1-2	TRBV10-3	-	-	TGTGCCATCAGTGACACGGGGCCGCCAAGGAACTATGGCTACACCTTC	CAISDTGPPRNYGYTF
TRBJ1-4	TRBV27	-	TRBD1	TGTGCCAGCAGTTTATCCGGTCAACAGGGGTTACTGTTTTTT	CASSLSGQQGLLFF
TRBJ2-5	TRBV12-5	-	-	TGTGCTAGTGGTTTGGGTCTTGGGACCGTTGGGGAGACCCAGTACTTC	CASGLGLGTVGETQYF
TRBJ2-1	TRBV6-6	-	TRBD2	TGTGCCAGCAGAGGCGGGAGCGGGGGTGGTGAGCAGTTCTTC	CASRGGSGGGEQFF
TRBJ1-5	TRBV5-6	-	-	TGTGCCAGCAGCACGGACCGGACAGCCGACCCGGGAAGGGCCCAGCATTTT	CASSTDRTADPGRAQHF
TRBJ2-5	TRBV30	-	-	TGTGCCTGGAGCCTTCGCCCTTTGCCCCAAGAGACCCAGTACTTC	CAWSLRPLPQETQYF
TRBJ2-7	TRBV19	-	TRBD1	TGTGCCAGTAGTCCCCGGGGACAGGGGGCTCACGAGCAGTACTTC	CASSPRGQGAHEQYF
TRBJ1-6	TRBV19	once	-	TGTGCCAGTGGTTATACACAGGTGGGGTATAATTCACCCCTCCACTTT	CASGYTQVGYNSPLHF
TRBJ2-2	TRBV5-1	-	-	TGCGCCAGCAGCTCAGGACAAGTGGGCCCCGGGGAGCTGTTTTTT	CASSSGQVGPGELFF
TRBJ1-5	TRBV7-2	-	-	TGTGCCAGCAGCACAAGGGAATCGAGTCAGCCCCAGCATTTT	CASSTRESSQPQHF
TRBJ2-7	TRBV28	-	-	TGTGCCAGCAGTTTAATAGGTCTTGGGTACGAGCAGTACTTC	CASSLIGLGYEQYF
TRBJ1-1	TRBV7-3	-	-	TGTGCCAGCAGCTTAAGTCTATCGAACACTGAAGCTTTCTTT	CASSLSLSNTEAFF
TRBJ2-7	TRBV19	-	TRBD1	TGTGCCAGTAGTCCTAAAACCACCGGGACAGGGATAATCGGGCAGTACTTC	CASSPKTTGTGIIGQYF
TRBJ2-1	TRBV14	-	-	TGTGCCAGCAGCAGGGGCTCCTACAATGAGCAGTTCTTC	CASSRGSYNEQFF
TRBJ1-2	TRBV18	-	TRBD1	TGTGCCAGCTCACCTACCGGGACAGGGGCCGTAAGCTATGGCTACACCTTC	CASSPTGTGAVSYGYTF
TRBJ1-1	TRBV7-9	-	-	TGTGCCAGCAGCTTAGAACAGACGAACACTGAAGCTTTCTTT	CASSLEQTNTEAFF
TRBJ2-7	TRBV18	-	TRBD2	TGTGCCAGCTCACTTGAAGGGCCCGGGACTAGCGTCTACGAGCAGTACTTC	CASSLEGPGTSVYEQYF
TRBJ1-1	TRBV15	-	TRBD1	TGTGCCACCAGCAGCCCCCGGGACAGACCCATGAACACTGAAGCTTTCTTT	CATSSPRDRPMNTEAFF
TRBJ2-7	TRBV15	-	TRBD2	TGTGCCACCAGCAGAGAAACAGGCCAGCGGGATTTCCCCTACGAGCAGTACTTC	CATSRETGQRDFPYEQYF
TRBJ1-1	TRBV9	-	-	TGTGCCAGCAGGGCCTTGGGAGGACTGCTGAACACTGAAGCTTTCTTT	CASRALGGLLNTEAFF
TRBJ2-6	TRBV18	-	-	TGTGCCAGCTCACCTTCCTCGGGTGGGGCCAACGTCCTGACTTTC	CASSPSSGGANVLTF
TRBJ1-2	TRBV19	-	-	TGTGCCAGTAGTATAGATCAACAGCTCCCTAACTATGGCTACACCTTC	CASSIDQQLPNYGYTF
TRBJ1-3	TRBV7-2	-	-	TGTGCCAGCAGCTTAGTGGGGACGGAGGCCAGAAACACCATATATTTT	CASSLVGTEARNTIYF
TRBJ2-4	TRBV25-1	-	TRBD1	TGTGCCAGCATAAGGACAGGGGAAAACATTCAGTACTTC	CASIRTGENIQYF
TRBJ1-1	TRBV29-1	-	TRBD1	TGCAGCGTTGCGGGACAGGGGTTGTTCGTTGAAGCTTTCTTT	CSVAGQGLFVEAFF
TRBJ2-4	TRBV30	-	-	TGTGCCTGGAGGAAGGCGGGAGCCAAAAACATTCAGTACTTC	CAWRKAGAKNIQYF
TRBJ2-2	TRBV7-2	-	TRBD2	TGTGCCAGCAGCTCTGGACTAGCCTATACCGGGGAGCTGTTTTTT	CASSSGLAYTGELFF
TRBJ2-1	TRBV11-3	-	-	TGTGCCAGCAGCTTAGATCCTACAGGCTCCTACAATGAGCAGTTCTTC	CASSLDPTGSYNEQFF
TRBJ1-1	TRBV28	-	-	TGTGCCAGCAGTTTAGGGGGGGGAGTAAACACTGAAGCTTTCTTT	CASSLGGGVNTEAFF
TRBJ2-2	TRBV11-2	-	-	TGTGCCAGCAGCCCAGGGGTGAACTTTGTCGCGAACACCGGGGAGCTGTTTTTT	CASSPGVNFVANTGELFF
TRBJ2-3	TRBV19	-	TRBD1	TGTGCCAGCCGGATGACAGGGGCCCTCACAGATACGCAGTATTTT	CASRMTGALTDTQYF
TRBJ2-5	TRBV9	-	-	TGTGCCAGCAGCGTAGGAGTAGGCCAAACCCAGTACTTC	CASSVGVGQTQYF
TRBJ1-1	TRBV9	-	-	TGTGCCAGCAGCGAGGGGGGGCGCGCGGCTTTCTTT	CASSEGGRAAFF